This T cell receptor (beta chain) was sequenced for a study of blood T cell repertoires in COVID-19. Sequencing used immunoSEQ multiplex PCR; TCRdb keeps in-frame clones, though not all of them. The sample shows over 45,000 clones, about 86% of them seen only once. Per the germline V gene, CDR1 is WSHSY and CDR2 is SAAADI. This CDR3 comprises 15 residues. The V and J ends lost 0 bases and 2 bases respectively, with 11 bases between them. This TCR was recovered from a woman aged 80 or over with acute or convalescent COVID-19. Sequenced input: peripheral blood. The J gene is TRBJ2-7, the V gene TRBV10-2, with D possibly matching TRBD1 (5 bases). CDR3 amino acids: CASSESTLDTYEQYF. The CDR3 nucleotides are TGCGCCAGCAGTGAGTCGACGCTGGACACCTACGAGCAGTACTTC.